In this sample, the clone carrying this T cell receptor beta chain turned up a few times. The sample is drawn from a study of CD8 T cells in ankylosing spondylitis. The V gene end was trimmed by 7 bases and the J gene end by 5 bases; junction bases not matched to a gene: 13. The CDR3 runs 15 residues. CDR1 is DFQATT and CDR2 is SNEGSKA in the germline V gene (reference sequence). Via MiXCR, TCRdb re-called the 5' RACE reads, giving one row per CDR3 protein. The profile covers around 30,000 distinct CDR3 sequences, with 13% to 15% appearing a single time and 36% taken by the ten largest. This TCR was recovered from a male donor with ankylosing spondylitis or in good health (not recorded which). V usage is TRBV20-1 and J usage is TRBJ2-1; TRBD2 agrees at 8 bases. The source material was blood. The CDR3 sequence is CSGLKRTSFDNEQFF. The CDR3 DNA reads TGCAGTGGTTTAAAGAGGACTAGCTTCGACAATGAGCAGTTCTTC.